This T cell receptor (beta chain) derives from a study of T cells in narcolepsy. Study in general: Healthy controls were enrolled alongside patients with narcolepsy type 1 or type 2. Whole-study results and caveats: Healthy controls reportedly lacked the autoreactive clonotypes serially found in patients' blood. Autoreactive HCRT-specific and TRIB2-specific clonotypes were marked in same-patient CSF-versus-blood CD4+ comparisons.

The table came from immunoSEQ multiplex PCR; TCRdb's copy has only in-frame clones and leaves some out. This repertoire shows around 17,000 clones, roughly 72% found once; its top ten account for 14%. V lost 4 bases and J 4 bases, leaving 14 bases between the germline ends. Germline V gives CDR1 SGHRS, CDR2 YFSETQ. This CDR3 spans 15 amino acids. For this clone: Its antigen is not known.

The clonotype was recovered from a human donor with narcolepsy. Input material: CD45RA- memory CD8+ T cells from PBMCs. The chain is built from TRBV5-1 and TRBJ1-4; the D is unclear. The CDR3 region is CASSVSGRLNEKLFF. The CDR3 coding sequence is TGCGCCAGCAGCGTGTCAGGTCGGCTTAATGAAAAACTGTTTTTT. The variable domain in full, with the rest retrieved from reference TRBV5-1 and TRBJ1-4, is KAGVTQTPRYLIKTRGQQVTLSCSPISGHRSVSWYQQTPGQGLQFLFEYFSETQRNKGNFPGRFSGRQFSNSRSEMNVSTLELGDSALYLCASSVSGRLNEKLFFGSGTQLSVL.